Here is one TCR beta chain with its context. Its target is unknown. Germline V gives CDR1 SGHTS, CDR2 YDEGEE. V lost 1 base and J 2 bases, leaving 7 bases between the germline ends. The CDR3 totals 13 residues. The source of the sample is a study of siplizumab effects on memory and regulatory T cells. Study summary: Reactions of mixed lymphocytes were paired, with siplizumab at about 1 ug/mL or without drug.

The mixed lymphocyte reaction cells underwent coculture at 37°C for five to six days. Around 100,000 TCR templates underwent assay in each sample. The table came from immunoSEQ multiplex PCR; TCRdb's copy has only in-frame clones and leaves some out. The sample has 9,500 or so clones, around 45% seen once; the top ten hold approximately 12%. Findings of the study overall: Proliferating clones, CD4+ or CD8+, lacked an assignable naive or memory phenotype in roughly 80-97% of cases. Tregs that proliferated in siplizumab cultures did not have their suppressive function confirmed.

The sequence derives from a human donor in good health; the cells came from an allogeneic mixed lymphocyte reaction. Sequences were obtained from CFSE-low (dividing) CD8+ T cells sorted from an allogeneic mixed lymphocyte reaction. The chain recombines TRBV5-8 with TRBJ2-7; a possible D gene is TRBD1 (5 bases). CDR3 loop: CASSLRGTYEQYF. Written as DNA, the CDR3 is TGTGCCAGCAGCTTGAGGGGCACCTACGAGCAGTACTTC.